This T cell receptor beta chain appears in the sequencing data of a study of T cell repertoires in cytomegalovirus infection. This clonotype has just a few counts. The V and J ends lost 6 bases and 2 bases, in that order; junction bases with no gene match: 9. Per the germline V gene, CDR1 is SGHKS and CDR2 is YYEKEE (reference sequence). CDR3 length equals 15 residues. Using its own MiXCR run on the reads, TCRdb lists one record per CDR3 protein. Of about 140,000 distinct CDR3 sequences in the sample, roughly 6% were seen once. The J gene is TRBJ2-7, the V gene TRBV5-5; 9 positions match TRBD2. Sequenced: PBMCs. The TCR originated in a human donor in good health (CMV status not recorded). Some clones in this sample may be carry-over from other donors' samples. This CDR3 reads CASNLAGGSTYEQYF. In DNA, the CDR3 is TGTGCCAGCAACCTCGCGGGGGGGTCAACCTACGAGCAGTACTTC.